This T cell receptor beta chain was observed in a study of cytomegalovirus exposure and HLA in healthy donors. Study background: An early release of data contained tens of millions of unique TCRs, which came from HLA-typed donors.

Turning to this clone: Antigen: not known.

Broader study findings: The study labeled 150 to 200 TCR beta chains cytomegalovirus-associated.

V shed 8 bases and J 0 bases; nucleotides not matched to a gene: 7. Germline CDR1 and CDR2: MNHNY and SVGAGI (reference sequence). This CDR3 has 15 residues. PCR employed 60 Vbeta and 13 Jbeta primers. The protocol was immunoSEQ multiplex PCR, while the TCRdb copy is restricted to in-frame clones and leaves out a portion. The data contain 90,000 or so clones, roughly 74% of them singletons. The chain uses TRBV6-6 and TRBJ1-5, with 7 bases lining up with TRBD1. What was sequenced was PBMCs. The sequence came from a woman in her late teens or twenties in good health and CMV-seropositive. CDR3 DNA sequence: TGTGCCAGCTCCCCGGGACAGACTAGCAATCAGCCCCAGCATTTT. As protein: CASSPGQTSNQPQHF.